Presented here are 10 T cell receptor beta chains from one specimen sequenced in a study of cytomegalovirus exposure and HLA in healthy donors. PCR primers comprised 60 Vbeta and 13 Jbeta primers. Some clones are missing from TCRdb's copy, which holds only in-frame ones; the method was immunoSEQ multiplex PCR. The sample includes 150,000 or so clones, about 74% of them seen just once. Material for sequencing was PBMCs. The origin of the receptors is a woman between 40 and 50 years old in good health and CMV-seronegative.

This clone was counted a few times. This chain connects TRBV5-1 to TRBJ2-2, with 8 bases fitting TRBD1. The CDR3 is 16 residues long. Germline V gene lookup returns CDR1 SGHRS and CDR2 YFSETQ. The V gene end was trimmed by 3 bases and the J gene end by 4 bases; junction bases not matched to a gene: 8. CDR3 DNA: TGCGCCAGCAGCTACCGGGACAGGTTATTCACCGGGGAGCTGTTTTTT. This sequence encodes CASSYRDRLFTGELFF.

CDR3 coding DNA: TGCAGCGTTGGAGGGCTAAAAGACTACACCTTC. Translation gives CSVGGLKDYTF. The J gene is TRBJ1-2, the V gene TRBV29-1; D is uncertain. CDR3 length: 11 residues. Trimming took off 4 bases at V and 10 bases at J, with 13 bases between the two ends. Looked up from germline, CDR1 is SQVTM and CDR2 is ANQGSEA.

V is TRBV5-6 and J is TRBJ2-5, with D possibly TRBD1 on 5 matching bases. Germline loops: CDR1 SGHDT, CDR2 YYEEEE. This CDR3 region has 13 residues. V shed 4 bases and J shed 5 bases, with 12 bases lying between them. The CDR3 DNA reads as TGTGCCAGCAGCACACGACAGAGGGAGACCCAGTACTTC. It encodes CASSTRQRETQYF.

The chain has TRBV6-6 and TRBJ1-2; 8 bases fit TRBD1. The length of the CDR3 is 14 residues. V lost 6 bases, J lost 3 bases, and 6 bases stayed unmatched. Germline V gene lookup returns CDR1 MNHNY and CDR2 SVGAGI (reference sequence). CDR3 sequence (DNA): TGTGCCAGCAGGACAGGGGCCGGGGACTATGGCTACACCTTC. It specifies CASRTGAGDYGYTF.

The chain combines TRBV5-1 with TRBJ2-7, with 7 positions matching TRBD2. The CDR3 is 20 amino acids. In germline, CDR1 is SGHRS, CDR2 YFSETQ. J gave up 0 bases and V 0 bases, and 18 bases lay outside the gene matches. CDR3 region: CASSLEGAPGGGRSSYEQYF. The CDR3 DNA follows: TGCGCCAGCAGCTTGGAAGGCGCCCCGGGAGGAGGGAGAAGCTCCTACGAGCAGTACTTC.

J is TRBJ2-5 and V is TRBV12-5, with D perhaps TRBD2 (7 bases). The CDR3 consists of 16 residues. The V and J ends lost 5 bases and 4 bases respectively, with 20 bases between them. Germline-derived CDR1 and CDR2 are LGHNT and FRNRAP. Written as DNA, the CDR3 is TGTGCTAGTGGTCCCCCCGGGGGGCTAAGGGGAGAGACCCAGTACTTC. This gives the protein CASGPPGGLRGETQYF.

The V call is TRBV19, the J call TRBJ1-4; D unclear. Between the trimmed V and J ends, which lost 5 bases and 9 bases, there was a span of 19 bases. CDR3 size: 15 residues. In germline, CDR1 is LNHDA, CDR2 SQIVND (reference sequence). CDR3 DNA sequence: TGTGCCAGTAGTCCCGGGCCGGGGTTTAAAAAAAAACTGTTTTTT. It encodes CASSPGPGFKKKLFF.

This clone was seen once. The rearrangement joins TRBV9 to TRBJ2-1, with 10 bases that match TRBD2. The CDR3 contains 16 residues. In germline, CDR1 is SGDLS, CDR2 YYNGEE. Trimming cost V 0 bases and J 3 bases; bases outside gene matches: 3. CDR3 sequence reads: CASSVASGSLYNEQFF. CDR3 nucleotides: TGTGCCAGCAGCGTAGCTAGCGGGAGTCTCTACAATGAGCAGTTCTTC.

This clone was seen a single time. This rearrangement joins TRBV7-2 to TRBJ2-1, with D maybe TRBD2 (5 bases). The CDR3 covers 13 residues. V was cut by 5 bases and J by 7 bases, with 12 bases left in between. Germline lookup yields CDR1 SGHTA and CDR2 FQGNSA. The chain's CDR3 is CASSPRGFNEQFF. Written as DNA, the CDR3 is TGTGCCAGCAGCCCCCGGGGTTTTAATGAGCAGTTCTTC.

This chain uses TRBV4-2 with TRBJ2-3, with 10 bases identical to TRBD2. CDR3 length: 18 residues. Germline-derived CDR1 and CDR2 are LGHNA and YNFKEQ. Losses at the gene ends were 1 base for V and 3 bases for J; bases not matched to a gene: 10. CDR3 protein: CASSQGLLAGEETDTQYF. The CDR3 DNA follows: TGTGCCAGCAGCCAAGGGTTGCTAGCGGGAGAAGAAACAGATACGCAGTATTTT.